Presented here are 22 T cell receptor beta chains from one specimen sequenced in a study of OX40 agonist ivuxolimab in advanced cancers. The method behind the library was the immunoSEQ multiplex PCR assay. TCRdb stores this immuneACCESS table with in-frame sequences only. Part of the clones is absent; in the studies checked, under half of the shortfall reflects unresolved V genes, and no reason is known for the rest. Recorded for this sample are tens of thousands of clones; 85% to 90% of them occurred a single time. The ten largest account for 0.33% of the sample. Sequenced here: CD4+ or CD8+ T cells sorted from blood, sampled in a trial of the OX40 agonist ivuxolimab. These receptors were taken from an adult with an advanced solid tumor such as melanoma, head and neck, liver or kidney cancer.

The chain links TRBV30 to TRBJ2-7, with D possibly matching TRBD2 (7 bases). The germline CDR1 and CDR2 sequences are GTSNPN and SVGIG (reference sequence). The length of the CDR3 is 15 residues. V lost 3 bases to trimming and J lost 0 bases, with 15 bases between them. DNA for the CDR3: TGTGCCTGGAGATTGGACAGCGGGGACTCCTACGAGCAGTACTTC. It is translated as CAWRLDSGDSYEQYF.

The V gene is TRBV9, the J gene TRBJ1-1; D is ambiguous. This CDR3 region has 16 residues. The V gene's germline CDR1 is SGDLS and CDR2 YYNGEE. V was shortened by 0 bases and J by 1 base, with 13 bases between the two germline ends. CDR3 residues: CASSVAPNLENTEAFF. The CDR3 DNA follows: TGTGCCAGCAGCGTAGCTCCGAATCTGGAGAACACTGAAGCTTTCTTT.

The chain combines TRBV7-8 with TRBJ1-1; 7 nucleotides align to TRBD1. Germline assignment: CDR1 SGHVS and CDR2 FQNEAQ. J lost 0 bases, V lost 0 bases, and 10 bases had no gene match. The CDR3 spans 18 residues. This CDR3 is CASSLALTTTGMNTEAFF. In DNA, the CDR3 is TGTGCCAGCAGCTTAGCCCTAACAACGACAGGGATGAACACTGAAGCTTTCTTT.

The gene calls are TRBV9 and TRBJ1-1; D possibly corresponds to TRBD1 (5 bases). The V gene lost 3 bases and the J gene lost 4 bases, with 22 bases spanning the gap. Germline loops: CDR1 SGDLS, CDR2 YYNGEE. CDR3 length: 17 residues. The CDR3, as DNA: TGTGCCAGCAGCGGTCCGGGACTCCTGAGTTATCCCACTGAAGCTTTCTTT. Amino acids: CASSGPGLLSYPTEAFF.

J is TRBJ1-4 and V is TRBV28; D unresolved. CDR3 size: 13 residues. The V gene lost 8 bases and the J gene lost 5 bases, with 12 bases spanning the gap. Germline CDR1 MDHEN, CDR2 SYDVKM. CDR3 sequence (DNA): TGTGCCAGCGCTCTGGGCGGGAATGAAAAACTGTTTTTT. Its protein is CASALGGNEKLFF. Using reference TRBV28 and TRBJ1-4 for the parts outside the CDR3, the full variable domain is DVKVTQSSRYLVKRTGEKVFLECVQDMDHENMFWYRQDPGLGLRLIYFSYDVKMKEKGDIPEGYSVSREKKERFSLILESASTNQTSMYLCASALGGNEKLFFGSGTQLSVL.

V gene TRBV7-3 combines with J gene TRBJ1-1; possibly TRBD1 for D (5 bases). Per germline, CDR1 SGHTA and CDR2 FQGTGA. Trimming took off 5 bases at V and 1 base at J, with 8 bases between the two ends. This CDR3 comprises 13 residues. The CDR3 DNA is TGTGCCAGCAGCGCCGACAGGAACACTGAAGCTTTCTTT. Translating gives CASSADRNTEAFF.

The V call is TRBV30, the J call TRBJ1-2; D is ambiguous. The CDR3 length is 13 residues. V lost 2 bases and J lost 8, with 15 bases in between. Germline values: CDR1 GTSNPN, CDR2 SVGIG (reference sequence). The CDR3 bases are TGTGCCTGGAGTACCACCGAGGGTTCCGGCTACACCTTC. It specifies CAWSTTEGSGYTF.

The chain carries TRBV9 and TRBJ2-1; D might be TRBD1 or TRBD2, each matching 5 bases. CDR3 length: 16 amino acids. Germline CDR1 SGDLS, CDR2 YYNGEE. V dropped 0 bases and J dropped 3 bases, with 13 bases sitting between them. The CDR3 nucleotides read TGTGCCAGCAGCGTAGGAAGAGGGGCGGACTACAATGAGCAGTTCTTC. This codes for CASSVGRGADYNEQFF. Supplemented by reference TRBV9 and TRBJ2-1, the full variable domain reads DSGVTQTPKHLITATGQRVTLRCSPRSGDLSVYWYQQSLDQGLQFLIQYYNGEERAKGNILERFSAQQFPDLHSELNLSSLELGDSALYFCASSVGRGADYNEQFFGPGTRLTVL.

This chain's CDR3 is CASSLGIGERGLQETQYF. The CDR3 DNA reads as TGTGCCAGTAGTCTGGGAATCGGTGAGCGGGGGCTTCAAGAGACCCAGTACTTC. This chain uses TRBV19 with TRBJ2-5; 8 bases fit TRBD2. Germline CDR1 and CDR2: LNHDA and SQIVND (reference sequence). This CDR3 contains 18 residues. J lost 2 bases, V lost 5 bases, and 16 bases had no gene match.

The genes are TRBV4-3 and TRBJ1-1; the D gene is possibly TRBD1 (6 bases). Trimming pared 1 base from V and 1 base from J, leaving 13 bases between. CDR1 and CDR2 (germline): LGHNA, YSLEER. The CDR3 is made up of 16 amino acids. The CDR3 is CASSQVWGLGNTEAFF. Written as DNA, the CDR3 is TGCGCCAGCAGCCAAGTTTGGGGGCTGGGGAACACTGAAGCTTTCTTT.

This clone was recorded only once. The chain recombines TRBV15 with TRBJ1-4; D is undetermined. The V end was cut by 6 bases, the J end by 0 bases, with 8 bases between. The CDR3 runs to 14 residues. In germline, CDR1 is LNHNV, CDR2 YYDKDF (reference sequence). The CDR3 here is CATSPRSTNEKLFF. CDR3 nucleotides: TGTGCCACCAGTCCAAGGTCAACTAATGAAAAACTGTTTTTT.

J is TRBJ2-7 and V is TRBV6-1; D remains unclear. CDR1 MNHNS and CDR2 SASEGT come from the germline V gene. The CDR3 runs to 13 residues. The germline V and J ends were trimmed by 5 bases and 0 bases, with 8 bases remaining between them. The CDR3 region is CASSQVDSYEQYF. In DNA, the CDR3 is TGTGCCAGCAGTCAAGTTGACTCCTACGAGCAGTACTTC.

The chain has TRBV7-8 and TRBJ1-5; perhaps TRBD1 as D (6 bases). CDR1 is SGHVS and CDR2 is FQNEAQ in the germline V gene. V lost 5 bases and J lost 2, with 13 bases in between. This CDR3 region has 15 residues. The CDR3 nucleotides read TGTGCCAGCAGCCCAAAGGACAGAGGCAATCAGCCCCAGCATTTT. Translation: CASSPKDRGNQPQHF.

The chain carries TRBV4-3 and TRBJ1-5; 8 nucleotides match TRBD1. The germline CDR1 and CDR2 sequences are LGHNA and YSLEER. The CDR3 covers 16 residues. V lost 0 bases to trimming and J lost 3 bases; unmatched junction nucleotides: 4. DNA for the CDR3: TGCGCCAGCAGCCAAGATTGGGGACAGGCCAATCAGCCCCAGCATTTT. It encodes CASSQDWGQANQPQHF.

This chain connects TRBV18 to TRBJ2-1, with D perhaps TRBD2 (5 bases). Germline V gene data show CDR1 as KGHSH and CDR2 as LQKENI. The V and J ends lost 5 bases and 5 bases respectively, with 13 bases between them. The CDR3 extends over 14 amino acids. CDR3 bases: TGTGCCAGCTCATCGCTTCTGGAGGACAATGAGCAGTTCTTC. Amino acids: CASSSLLEDNEQFF.

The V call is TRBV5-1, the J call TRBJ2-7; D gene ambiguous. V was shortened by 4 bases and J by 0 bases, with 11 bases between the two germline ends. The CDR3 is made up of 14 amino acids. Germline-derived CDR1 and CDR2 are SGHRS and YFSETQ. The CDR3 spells CASSLTTPSYEQYF. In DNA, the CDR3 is TGCGCCAGCAGCCTCACCACCCCCTCCTACGAGCAGTACTTC.

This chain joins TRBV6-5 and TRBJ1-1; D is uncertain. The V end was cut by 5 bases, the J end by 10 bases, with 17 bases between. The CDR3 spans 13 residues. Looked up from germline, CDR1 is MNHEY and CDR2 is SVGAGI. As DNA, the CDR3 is TGTGCCAGCAGTCCAAGACCCCGTAGTCTAGCTTTCTTT. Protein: CASSPRPRSLAFF.

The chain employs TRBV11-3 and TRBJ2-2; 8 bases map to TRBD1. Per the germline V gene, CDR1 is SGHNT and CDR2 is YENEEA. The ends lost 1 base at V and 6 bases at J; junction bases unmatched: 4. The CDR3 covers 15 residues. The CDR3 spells CASSLAVTGAGELFF. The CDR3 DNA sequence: TGTGCCAGCAGCTTAGCGGTGACAGGGGCCGGGGAGCTGTTTTTT.

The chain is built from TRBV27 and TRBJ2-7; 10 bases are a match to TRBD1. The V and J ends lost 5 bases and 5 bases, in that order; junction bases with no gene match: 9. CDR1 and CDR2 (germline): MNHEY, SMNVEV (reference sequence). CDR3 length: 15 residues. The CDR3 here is CASSPPGQGRHEQYF. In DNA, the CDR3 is TGTGCCAGCAGTCCGCCGGGACAGGGGAGACACGAGCAGTACTTC.

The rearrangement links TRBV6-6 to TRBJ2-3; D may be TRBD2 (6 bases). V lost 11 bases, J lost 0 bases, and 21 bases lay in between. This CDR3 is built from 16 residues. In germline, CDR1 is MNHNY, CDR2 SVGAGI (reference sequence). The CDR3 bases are TGTGCCGCAAGGGGAGGTACAGCGCCTAGCACAGATACGCAGTATTTT. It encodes CAARGGTAPSTDTQYF.

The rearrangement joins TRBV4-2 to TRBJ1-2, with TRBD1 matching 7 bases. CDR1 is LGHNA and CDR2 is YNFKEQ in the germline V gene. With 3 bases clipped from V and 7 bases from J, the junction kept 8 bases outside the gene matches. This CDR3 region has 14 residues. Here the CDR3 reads CASSHLDREGGYTF. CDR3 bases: TGTGCCAGCAGCCACCTCGACAGGGAGGGTGGCTACACCTTC.

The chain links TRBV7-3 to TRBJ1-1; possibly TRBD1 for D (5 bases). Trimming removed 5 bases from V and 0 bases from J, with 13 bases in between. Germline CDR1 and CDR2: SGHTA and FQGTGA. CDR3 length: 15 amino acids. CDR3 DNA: TGTGCCAGCAGCCCCCACGGGGGATTGAACACTGAAGCTTTCTTT. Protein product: CASSPHGGLNTEAFF. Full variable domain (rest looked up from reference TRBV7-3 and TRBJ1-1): GAGVSQTPSNKVTEKGKYVELRCDPISGHTALYWYRQSLGQGPEFLIYFQGTGAADDSGLPNDRFFAVRPEGSVSTLKIQRTERGDSAVYLCASSPHGGLNTEAFFGQGTRLTVV.